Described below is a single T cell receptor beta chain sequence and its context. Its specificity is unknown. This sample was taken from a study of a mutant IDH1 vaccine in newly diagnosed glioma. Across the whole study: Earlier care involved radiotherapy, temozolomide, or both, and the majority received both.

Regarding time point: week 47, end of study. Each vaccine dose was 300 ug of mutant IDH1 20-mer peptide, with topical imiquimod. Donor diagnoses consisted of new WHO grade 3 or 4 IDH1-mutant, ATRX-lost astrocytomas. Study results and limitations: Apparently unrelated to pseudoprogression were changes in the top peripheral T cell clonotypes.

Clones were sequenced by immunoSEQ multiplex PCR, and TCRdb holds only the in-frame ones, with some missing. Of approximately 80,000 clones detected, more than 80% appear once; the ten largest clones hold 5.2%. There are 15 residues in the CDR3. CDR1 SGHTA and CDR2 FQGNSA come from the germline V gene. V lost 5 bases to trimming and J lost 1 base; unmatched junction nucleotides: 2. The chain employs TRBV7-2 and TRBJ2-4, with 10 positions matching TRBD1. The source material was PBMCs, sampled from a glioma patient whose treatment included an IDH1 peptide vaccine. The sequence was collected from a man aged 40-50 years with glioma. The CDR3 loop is CASSRQGAAKNIQYF. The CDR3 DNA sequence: TGTGCCAGCAGCAGACAGGGGGCGGCCAAAAACATTCAGTACTTC.